This entry lists 5 T cell receptor beta chains sequenced from one sample in a study of blood T cell repertoires in COVID-19 (dated by TCRdb to 2018 to 2020). The library was obtained by the immunoSEQ multiplex PCR assay. As stored in TCRdb, this immuneACCESS dataset retains in-frame rearrangements with V and J assigned. A fraction of the clones does not appear; measured against another copy, unresolved V genes explain less than half of the discrepancy, and the remainder lacks a known reason. This sample is represented by fewer than 250,000 clones; 90% of them were singletons. Of the sample, 2% to 3% is held by the ten largest clones. The specimen was peripheral blood. The receptors here all came from a man aged 25 to 40 with COVID-19, enrolled during active disease.

This chain uses TRBV27 with TRBJ2-7; TRBD2 might be the D (7 bases). This CDR3 contains 15 residues. Trimming shortened V by 1 base and J by 3 bases, and 13 bases separated the two germline ends. Germline V gives CDR1 MNHEY, CDR2 SMNVEV (reference sequence). CDR3 sequence reads: CASSLFSGGSYEQYF. CDR3 sequence (DNA): TGTGCCAGCAGTTTATTCTCGGGGGGCAGCTACGAGCAGTACTTC.

V is TRBV7-2 and J is TRBJ2-7; 9 nucleotides line up with TRBD1. V lost 3 bases to trimming and J lost 4 bases; unmatched junction nucleotides: 4. Germline assignment: CDR1 SGHTA and CDR2 FQGNSA. The CDR3 sequence is 14 residues long. In nucleotides, the CDR3 is TGTGCCAGCAGCTTTTGGACAGGGGATTACGAGCAGTACTTC. Protein sequence: CASSFWTGDYEQYF.

Comments on this clone: A junction end diverges from the germline sequence, so it may reflect a read error. The chain uses TRBV5-4 and TRBJ1-1; D may be TRBD1 (5 bases). Germline V gene data show CDR1 as SGHNT and CDR2 as YYREEE (reference sequence). The CDR3 sequence is 15 residues long. CDR3 residues: CASSPTGGMNTEAFF. For the CDR3, the DNA is TGTGCCAGCAGCCCAACCGGGGGGATGAATACTGAAGCTTTCTTT. The variable domain in full, with the rest retrieved from reference TRBV5-4 and TRBJ1-1, is ETGVTQSPTHLIKTRGQQVTLRCSSQSGHNTVSWYQQALGQGPQFIFQYYREEENGRGNFPPRFSGLQFPNYSSELNVNALELDDSALYLCASSPTGGMNTEAFFGQGTRLTVV.

Regarding this clone: Other DNA sequences in the sample encode the same CDR3. The chain has TRBV6-5 and TRBJ1-1, with 9 bases identical to TRBD1. This CDR3 region has 15 residues. CDR1 and CDR2 from the germline V gene are MNHEY and SVGAGI. Trimming at V came to 0 bases and at J to 5 bases, leaving 4 bases not matched to a gene. Written as DNA, the CDR3 is TGTGCCAGCAGTTACTCCCGACAGGGGGGAACTGAAGCTTTCTTT. Protein sequence: CASSYSRQGGTEAFF.

The chain recombines TRBV7-2 with TRBJ1-1; D uncertain. This CDR3 spans 14 amino acids. Trimming took 1 base from V and 1 from J, leaving 7 bases between them. The germline V gene has CDR1 SGHTA and CDR2 FQGNSA. In DNA, the CDR3 is TGTGCCAGCAGCTTAGGCCGGGGGAACACTGAAGCTTTCTTT. Its protein is CASSLGRGNTEAFF. Complete variable domain (other parts from reference TRBV7-2 and TRBJ1-1): GAGVSQSPSNKVTEKGKDVELRCDPISGHTALYWYRQSLGQGLEFLIYFQGNSAPDKSGLPSDRFSAERTGGSVSTLTIQRTQQEDSAVYLCASSLGRGNTEAFFGQGTRLTVV.